This is a list of T cell receptor beta chains from one sample in a study of T cells in tuberculosis. The repertoire was sequenced with immunoSEQ multiplex PCR; TCRdb's copy has only in-frame clones and lacks some. This sample has roughly 29,000 clones, with 93% found just once. The sequenced sample consisted of PBMCs. Receptor source: a donor aged 10 to 29 with latent tuberculosis or without tuberculosis infection. Both conserved end residues are part of each CDR3. Fields, in order: clone size, J gene, V gene, CDR3 protein. The size field is filled for only some rows; it gives once, few, many or a size class.

>.|TRBJ2-7|TRBV28
CASSFNTGFYEQYF
>.|TRBJ2-1|TRBV4-3
CASSRTVGNNEQFF
>.|TRBJ2-7|TRBV6-4
CASSLKTSGASYEQYF
>.|TRBJ2-3|TRBV10-3
CAISVLAGWVDTQYF
>.|TRBJ1-2|TRBV19
CASTRTGGGYTF
>once|TRBJ1-2|TRBV27
CASSLSGQLHGYTF
>.|TRBJ2-7|TRBV7-2
CASSAGTGDYEQYF
>.|TRBJ1-5|TRBV30
CAWSVRRQFNQPQHF
>.|TRBJ1-1|TRBV28
CASSPTNRHGNTEAFF
>.|TRBJ1-5|TRBV29-1
CSVSDTNQPQHF
>.|TRBJ1-5|TRBV28
CASSVSRDLYSNQPQHF
>.|TRBJ1-5|TRBV23-1
CASSQSPGWARWQPQHF
>.|TRBJ2-1|TRBV27
CASSSGTGYNEQFF
>.|TRBJ2-5|TRBV11-2
CASSPLGRGLVETQYF
>once|TRBJ1-1|TRBV28
CASSFPRGVTEAFF
>once|TRBJ1-1|TRBV2
CASLGGGRDLNTEAFF
>.|TRBJ2-2|TRBV29-1
CSVGQNTGELFF
>.|TRBJ2-5|TRBV5-1
CASSFGQGGGETQYF
>.|TRBJ2-1|TRBV7-2
CASRSKQEQFF
>once|TRBJ2-7|TRBV28
CASSLSDGDPSFHEQYF
>.|TRBJ1-5|TRBV19
CASSSLGTGGNQPQHF
>.|TRBJ1-3|TRBV6-5
CASSPSTGSGNTIYF
>once|TRBJ2-1|TRBV14
CASSQGRTSGRLQWMNEQFF
>.|TRBJ2-7|TRBV5-1
CASSLEFASSYEQYF
>once|TRBJ1-5|TRBV27
CASSPSQGDGNQPQHF
>.|TRBJ1-5|TRBV2
CASSTGMEQPQHF
>.|TRBJ2-1|TRBV14
CASSKKDRDNEQFF
>.|TRBJ1-2|TRBV5-5
CASSSSGEGANYGYTF
>.|TRBJ2-7|TRBV4-2
CASSQDASGTSYEQYF
>.|TRBJ2-3|TRBV23-1
CASSQTGTKLTDTQYF
>.|TRBJ1-3|TRBV7-6
CASSSDSLPGNTIYF
>.|TRBJ2-7|TRBV4-2
CASSQGVILAGNYEQYF
>.|TRBJ1-2|TRBV7-9
CASSLAEVGGYTF
>once|TRBJ1-1|TRBV18
CASSPQGGDTEAFF
>once|TRBJ2-1|TRBV6-4
CASSQRGGGPYNEQFF
>once|TRBJ1-2|TRBV7-2
CASRRAGGLANYGYTF
>.|TRBJ2-7|TRBV19
CASSISSPGYEQYF